A selection of T cell receptor beta chains follows, all from one sample in a study of blood T cell repertoires in COVID-19. The data were produced by immunoSEQ multiplex PCR, yet TCRdb's version contains in-frame clones alone and is incomplete. The top ten hold about 9.3% of the sample, which has over 100,000 clones, about 91% seen once. The sample was peripheral blood. The receptors come from a man aged 50-59 years with acute or convalescent COVID-19. The CDR3 runs from the conserved cysteine through the conserved F or W. Each record gives: D gene, V gene, J gene, CDR3 protein. D genes are given only for firm matches.

>NA|TRBV28|TRBJ1-1
CASRKMSMNTEAFF
>TRBD2|TRBV20-1|TRBJ2-3
CSASPSGGGRTDTQYF
>NA|TRBV7-2|TRBJ2-1
CASSPAAPYNEQFF
>TRBD2|TRBV9|TRBJ2-2
CASSVFSGGTNTGELFF
>NA|TRBV20-1|TRBJ1-2
CSARTRDGYTF
>TRBD1|TRBV12-3/TRBV12-4|TRBJ1-2
CASSLGQGLGYTF
>NA|TRBV5-4|TRBJ2-3
CASRRGTSTDTQYF
>NA|TRBV19|TRBJ1-4
CASSPQGIRNEKLFF
>NA|TRBV7-2|TRBJ1-5
CASSPQQGQPQHF
>NA|TRBV3-1/TRBV3-2|TRBJ2-7
CASSHSPDVRNAYEQYF
>TRBD2|TRBV6-1|TRBJ2-2
CASSVSGGADEFTGELFF
>NA|TRBV6-5|TRBJ1-5
CASRRSRDSNQPQHF
>NA|TRBV5-4|TRBJ1-2
CASSLEAGQYYGYTF
>NA|TRBV11-2|TRBJ2-3
CASTRQPTSTDTQYF
>TRBD1|TRBV4-2|TRBJ1-6
CASSQTGDSPLHF
>NA|TRBV13|TRBJ1-3
CASSDRGNTIYF
>NA|TRBV12-3/TRBV12-4|TRBJ1-2
CASSIREDYGYTF
>TRBD1|TRBV5-1|TRBJ2-3
CASSFSGQLYTDTQYF
>NA|TRBV7-9|TRBJ1-3
CASNRGGSGNTIYF
>NA|TRBV19|TRBJ1-1
CASSPQGEGGTEAFF
>NA|TRBV12-3/TRBV12-4|TRBJ1-5
CASSPQGNQPQHF
>NA|TRBV10-3|TRBJ1-1
CATLGGGNTEAFF
>NA|TRBV28|TRBJ1-6
CASTQTDSPLHF
>TRBD1|TRBV5-5|TRBJ1-4
CASSLALGQGWEKLFF
>TRBD1|TRBV3-1/TRBV3-2|TRBJ1-2
CASSPRDRSYTF
>NA|TRBV3-1/TRBV3-2|TRBJ2-2
CASSPGGLITGELFF
>TRBD2|TRBV24-1|TRBJ2-1
CATSDPTSGYNEQFF
>NA|TRBV6-5|TRBJ1-2
CASSPLGHFYDGYTF
>NA|TRBV6-5|TRBJ2-7
CASEGASSYEQYF
>NA|TRBV6-6|TRBJ2-1
CASSGQYNEQFF
>NA|TRBV7-9|TRBJ1-5
CASSGQSNQPQHF
>NA|TRBV5-1|TRBJ2-3
CASSLGTLTDTQYF
>NA|TRBV20-1|TRBJ2-1
CSARGPNLIF
>NA|TRBV9|TRBJ1-5
CASSVEGAQPQHF
>TRBD2|TRBV3-1/TRBV3-2|TRBJ2-7
CASSQEASGSTEQYF
>TRBD1|TRBV3-1/TRBV3-2|TRBJ1-6
CASGQGVTPPHF
>NA|TRBV5-1|TRBJ1-2
CASTIQGNYGYTF
>NA|TRBV5-1|TRBJ2-7
CASSLVSGRSSYEQYF
>TRBD1|TRBV19|TRBJ1-1
CASSPRRGPTGDLNTEAFF
>TRBD1|TRBV15|TRBJ1-1
CATSTRTGSSLTFF
>NA|TRBV19|TRBJ1-2
CASSIGPGYGYTF
>TRBD1|TRBV7-2|TRBJ1-5
CASSLEDRSNQPQHF
>NA|TRBV5-6|TRBJ1-6
CASSFTAARSGPLHF
>TRBD1|TRBV2|TRBJ2-1
CASSGQGYNEQFF
>NA|TRBV19|TRBJ2-3
CASSTIWDTELTDTQYF
>NA|TRBV5-1|TRBJ1-5
CASSLGPGKGQPQHF
>NA|TRBV7-6|TRBJ1-3
CASSLAQGSGNTIYF
>NA|TRBV10-3|TRBJ1-1
CATSGTLSMNTEAFF
>TRBD2|TRBV4-1|TRBJ2-1
CASSQAGFSGGLNEQFF
>NA|TRBV5-1|TRBJ1-2
CASSLTALKPYGYTF
>TRBD2|TRBV5-1|TRBJ2-1
CASSSLAGMGNEQFF
>NA|TRBV28|TRBJ1-2
CATERDTYGYTF
>NA|TRBV11-2|TRBJ1-2
CASTSGGGGTNYGYTF
>NA|TRBV5-1|TRBJ1-5
CASSLGQGGEPQHF
>NA|TRBV28|TRBJ2-5
CATGWDTSVGRETQYF
>NA|TRBV3-1/TRBV3-2|TRBJ2-7
CASSPGADSYEQYF
>TRBD1|TRBV27|TRBJ1-3
CASRAQGSDTIYF
>TRBD2|TRBV18|TRBJ2-7
CASSPKDGRARGYEQYF
>NA|TRBV5-1|TRBJ2-7
CASSSLQSSYEQYF